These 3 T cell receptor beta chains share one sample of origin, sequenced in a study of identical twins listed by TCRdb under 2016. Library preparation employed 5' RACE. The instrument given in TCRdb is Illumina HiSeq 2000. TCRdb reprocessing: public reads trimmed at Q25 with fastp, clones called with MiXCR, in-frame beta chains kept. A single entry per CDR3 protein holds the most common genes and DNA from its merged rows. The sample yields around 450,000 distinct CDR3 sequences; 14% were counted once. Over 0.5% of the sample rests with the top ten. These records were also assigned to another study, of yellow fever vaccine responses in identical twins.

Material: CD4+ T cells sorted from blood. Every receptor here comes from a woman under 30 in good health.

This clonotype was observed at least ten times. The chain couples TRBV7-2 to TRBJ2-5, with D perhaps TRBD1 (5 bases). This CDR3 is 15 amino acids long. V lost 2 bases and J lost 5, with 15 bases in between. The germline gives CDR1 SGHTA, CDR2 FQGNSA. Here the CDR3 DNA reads TGTGCCAGCAGCTTACCTAGGGGCTTGGAGGAGACCCAGTACTTC. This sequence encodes CASSLPRGLEETQYF.

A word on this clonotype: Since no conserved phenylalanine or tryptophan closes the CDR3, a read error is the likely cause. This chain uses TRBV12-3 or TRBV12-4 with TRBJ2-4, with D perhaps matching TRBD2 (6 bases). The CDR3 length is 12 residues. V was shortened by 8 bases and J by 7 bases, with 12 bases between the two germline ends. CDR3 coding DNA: TGTGCCAGCGCCCGGGGGTTGAACATTCAGTACCTC. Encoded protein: CASARGLNIQYL.

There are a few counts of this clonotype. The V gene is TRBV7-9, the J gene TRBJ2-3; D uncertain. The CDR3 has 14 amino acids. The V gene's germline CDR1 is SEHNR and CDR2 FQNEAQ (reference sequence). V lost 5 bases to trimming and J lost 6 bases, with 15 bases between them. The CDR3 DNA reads TGTGCCAGCAGCCCCAGAACGTCGTTGGATACGCAGTATTTT. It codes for CASSPRTSLDTQYF. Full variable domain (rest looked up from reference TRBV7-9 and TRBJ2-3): DTGVSQNPRHKITKRGQNVTFRCDPISEHNRLYWYRQTLGQGPEFLTYFQNEAQLEKSRLLSDRFSAERPKGSFSTLEIQRTEQGDSAMYLCASSPRTSLDTQYFGPGTRLTVL.